Below are 7 T cell receptor beta chains sequenced from a single sample in a study of cytomegalovirus exposure and HLA in healthy donors. In the PCR, 60 Vbeta and 13 Jbeta primers were used. The method was immunoSEQ multiplex PCR; TCRdb's version includes in-frame clones alone and lacks a portion of them. The data contain some 140,000 clones, around nine tenths of them singletons. Material for sequencing was PBMCs. The receptors derive from a young woman in good health and CMV-seronegative.

There are a few counts of this clone. This chain uses TRBV4-3 with TRBJ2-2, with D possibly being TRBD1 (6 bases). The CDR3 has 15 amino acids. Germline V gene lookup returns CDR1 LGHNA and CDR2 YSLEER. With 4 bases removed from V and 5 bases from J, the gap between germline ends came to 14 bases. For the CDR3, the DNA is TGCGCCAGCAGCCCTAATGCTAGGGGGACCGGGGAGCTGTTTTTT. Amino acid sequence: CASSPNARGTGELFF.

This chain joins TRBV6-9 and TRBJ2-1, with D unresolved. Trimming removed 4 bases at V and 10 bases at J, with 14 bases between. Germline V lookup: CDR1 MNHGY, CDR2 SVAAGI. This CDR3 comprises 13 residues. CDR3 sequence: CASSCLWSQEQFF. CDR3 sequence (DNA): TGTGCCAGCAGTTGCCTTTGGTCCCAGGAGCAGTTCTTC.

The rearrangement joins TRBV5-1 to TRBJ2-5, with TRBD1 matching over 12 bases. The tail of the sequence fits TRBJ2-7 better, so the J call may be wrong. The germline V gene encodes CDR1 SGHRS and CDR2 YFSETQ. The CDR3 extends over 16 amino acids. This CDR3 is CASSFTPGQGAHEQYF. The CDR3 DNA follows: TGCGCCAGCAGCTTCACACCGGGACAGGGGGCACACGAGCAGTACTTC.

V and J are TRBV27 and TRBJ1-6; 12 nucleotides agree with TRBD1. V lost 3 bases to trimming and J lost 5 bases; unmatched junction nucleotides: 8. The germline CDR1 and CDR2 sequences are MNHEY and SMNVEV (reference sequence). CDR3 size: 18 residues. DNA of the CDR3: TGTGCCAGCAGTTTCCAAGGGACAGGGGGCAGAAATAATTCACCCCTCCACTTT. Protein product: CASSFQGTGGRNNSPLHF.

This chain connects TRBV2 to TRBJ2-5; weak D call: TRBD2 (6 bases). Germline V lookup: CDR1 SNHLY, CDR2 FYNNEI. This CDR3 spans 14 amino acids. Trimming left V 7 bases short and J 10 bases short, with 22 bases between. CDR3 residues: CASTGTLLIWDQYF. The CDR3 DNA reads as TGTGCCAGCACGGGGACTTTACTCATTTGGGACCAGTACTTC.

This rearrangement joins TRBV7-9 to TRBJ1-5; no clear D gene. Germline loops: CDR1 SEHNR, CDR2 FQNEAQ (reference sequence). The CDR3 has 13 residues. Between the trimmed V and J ends, which lost 5 bases and 6 bases, there was a span of 11 bases. CDR3 DNA sequence: TGTGCCAGCAGCCCTGGCCAGTTTCAGCCCCAGCATTTT. It yields the protein CASSPGQFQPQHF.

V and J are TRBV6-1 and TRBJ2-7, with 7 positions matching TRBD2. This CDR3 is 13 amino acids long. V was clipped by 3 bases and J by 1 base; unmatched bases: 0. CDR1 and CDR2 (germline): MNHNS, SASEGT. In DNA form, the CDR3 reads TGTGCCAGCAGTGAGGGGGGGTCCTACGAGCAGTACTTC. This gives the protein CASSEGGSYEQYF.